The 28 T cell receptor beta chains below come from one sample, sequenced in a study of cytotoxic CD8 clonotypes in ibrutinib-treated CLL. Sequencing used immunoSEQ multiplex PCR; TCRdb keeps in-frame clones, though not all of them. The table has more than 110,000 clones, around 76% seen once. Sequencing used PBMCs, obtained after 24 months of ibrutinib treatment. The receptors were sampled from a human donor with chronic lymphocytic leukemia.

The rearrangement joins TRBV4-3 to TRBJ1-2, with TRBD1 identical over 7 bases. V trimming: 4 bases; J trimming: 5 bases; junction bases outside the gene matches: 4. CDR3 length: 13 amino acids. Germline V lookup: CDR1 LGHNA, CDR2 YSLEER. The CDR3 DNA sequence: TGCGCCAGCAGCCCCCGACAGGGATATGGCTACACCTTC. Protein product: CASSPRQGYGYTF.

The chain employs TRBV11-3 and TRBJ2-2; the D call may be TRBD1 or TRBD2 (5 bases each). CDR1 is SGHNT and CDR2 is YENEEA in the germline V gene. The V end lost 5 bases, the J end lost 4 bases, and 11 bases lay between the germline ends. The CDR3 runs 14 residues. Here the CDR3 reads CASSPGTATGELFF. The CDR3 bases are TGTGCCAGCAGCCCCGGGACCGCCACCGGGGAGCTGTTTTTT.

The chain joins TRBV10-3 to TRBJ2-7; D not certain. Per germline, CDR1 ENHRY and CDR2 SYGVKD. This CDR3 is 12 amino acids long. Trimming stripped 6 bases from V and 7 bases from J, with 13 bases between. This chain's CDR3 is CAIRGSLGEQYF. The CDR3 bases are TGTGCCATCAGGGGATCCCTGGGGGAGCAGTACTTC.

This chain uses TRBV5-1 with TRBJ2-2, with 8 positions matching TRBD1. The CDR3 contains 17 residues. Germline CDR1 reads SGHRS; CDR2 reads YFSETQ. Trimming at V came to 4 bases and at J to 5 bases, leaving 13 bases not matched to a gene. In DNA, the CDR3 is TGCGCCAGCAGCCATGGGACAGGCCAGACGGGGACCGGGGAGCTGTTTTTT. It yields the protein CASSHGTGQTGTGELFF.

The chain carries TRBV4-1 and TRBJ2-7; 10 bases fit TRBD1. In germline, CDR1 is MGHRA, CDR2 YSYEKL. The CDR3 totals 15 residues. V dropped 2 bases and J dropped 5; count of bases not matched to a gene: 6. CDR3 nucleotide sequence: TGCGCCAGCAGCCAACCCCGGGACAGGGGTCACGAGCAGTACTTC. Protein product: CASSQPRDRGHEQYF.

The genes are TRBV11-3 and TRBJ2-3, with TRBD1 matching 7 bases. This CDR3 comprises 16 residues. The J segment lost 1 base and the V segment lost 5 bases, leaving 9 bases of the junction unmatched. Germline loops: CDR1 SGHNT, CDR2 YENEEA. The CDR3 DNA follows: TGTGCCAGCAGCGAACCAACAGGGGACCGCACAGATACGCAGTATTTT. Its translation is CASSEPTGDRTDTQYF.

This clone was observed a handful of times. The chain uses TRBV15 and TRBJ1-3, with D unclear. This CDR3 region has 15 residues. Trimming cost V 0 bases and J 0 bases, with 6 bases left between them. CDR1 and CDR2 from the germline V gene are LNHNV and YYDKDF (reference sequence). The chain's CDR3 is CATSRDLGSGNTIYF. The CDR3 DNA sequence: TGTGCCACCAGCAGAGATTTGGGCTCTGGAAACACCATATATTTT.

The CDR3 DNA is TGTGCCAGCTCACCAATCGCGGGGGGCACCGGGGAGCTGTTTTTT. Translating it yields CASSPIAGGTGELFF. The chain is built from TRBV18 and TRBJ2-2; 8 bases are a match to TRBD2. This CDR3 comprises 15 residues. The V segment lost 2 bases and the J segment 4 bases; nucleotides outside the gene matches: 3. The germline V gene encodes CDR1 KGHSH and CDR2 LQKENI.

The CDR3 bases are TGTGCCAGCAGCTTAGGCTCAGCCAACTACAATGAGCAGTTCTTC. It specifies CASSLGSANYNEQFF. V usage is TRBV11-2 and J usage is TRBJ2-1; no firm D call. The germline CDR1 and CDR2 sequences are SGHAT and FQNNGV. The CDR3 extends over 15 amino acids. Trimming pared 1 base from V and 3 bases from J, leaving 10 bases between.

This rearrangement joins TRBV7-3 to TRBJ1-2; D is unresolved. This CDR3 is built from 13 residues. Germline V gene lookup returns CDR1 SGHTA and CDR2 FQGTGA. Trimming took off 2 bases at V and 3 bases at J, with 7 bases between the two ends. CDR3 DNA: TGTGCCAGCAGCTTAGGAGGCGACTATGGCTACACCTTC. It encodes CASSLGGDYGYTF.

The rearrangement joins TRBV10-3 to TRBJ2-7, with D tentatively TRBD1 or TRBD2 (5 bases each). V lost 1 base to trimming and J lost 3 bases, with 10 bases between them. The CDR3 spans 14 residues. Germline V lookup: CDR1 ENHRY, CDR2 SYGVKD. The DNA of the CDR3 is TGTGCCATCAGTGAGTGGGGGACCCACTACGAGCAGTACTTC. Its protein product is CAISEWGTHYEQYF.

The V call is TRBV7-6, the J call TRBJ1-1; D is possibly TRBD1 (5 bases). Trimming pared 3 bases from V and 6 bases from J, leaving 8 bases between. This CDR3 is 12 amino acids long. Germline V gene lookup returns CDR1 SGHVS and CDR2 FNYEAQ. CDR3 loop: CASSFLGAEAFF. The DNA of the CDR3 is TGTGCCAGCAGCTTCCTGGGGGCTGAAGCTTTCTTT.

This chain uses TRBV10-1 with TRBJ2-5; 10 bases match TRBD2. In germline, CDR1 is WNHNN, CDR2 SYGVQD (reference sequence). V lost 4 bases to trimming and J lost 1 base; unmatched junction nucleotides: 9. This CDR3 region has 17 residues. For the CDR3, the DNA is TGCGCCAGCAGTGGAACTAGCGGGATACCCCGCCAAGAGACCCAGTACTTC. Its translation is CASSGTSGIPRQETQYF.

In its sample, this clone was seen once. J is TRBJ2-7 and V is TRBV30; tentatively, D is TRBD1 or TRBD2 (6 bases each). The CDR3 length is 14 residues. V was clipped by 1 base and J by 4 bases, with 14 bases between them. Germline CDR1 reads GTSNPN; CDR2 reads SVGIG (reference sequence). The CDR3 sequence is CAWSGGARAYEQYF. CDR3 nucleotides: TGTGCCTGGAGTGGGGGGGCGCGGGCGTACGAGCAGTACTTC.

V is TRBV5-8 and J is TRBJ1-4, with no clear D. This CDR3 contains 13 residues. Germline assignment: CDR1 SGHTS and CDR2 YDEGEE. The V end was cut by 4 bases, the J end by 7 bases, with 11 bases between. DNA of the CDR3: TGTGCCAGCAGCCTCAAGACCCGTGAAAAACTGTTTTTT. Translated: CASSLKTREKLFF.

V gene TRBV6-5 combines with J gene TRBJ2-3; tentative D call: TRBD1 (5 bases). Between the trimmed V and J ends, which lost 6 bases and 0 bases, there was a span of 10 bases. The germline V gene encodes CDR1 MNHEY and CDR2 SVGAGI. The CDR3 has 14 amino acids. The CDR3 loop reads CASSKTVSTDTQYF. The CDR3 nucleotides read TGTGCCAGCAGCAAGACAGTAAGCACAGATACGCAGTATTTT.

The chain combines TRBV7-2 with TRBJ1-1; D not certain. There are 14 residues in the CDR3. V lost 4 bases and J 1 base, leaving 10 bases between the germline ends. Looked up from germline, CDR1 is SGHTA and CDR2 is FQGNSA. CDR3 region: CASSSSTANTEAFF. The CDR3 DNA is TGTGCCAGCAGCTCCAGCACCGCGAACACTGAAGCTTTCTTT.

This chain links TRBV23-1 with TRBJ1-1, with a weak D call TRBD1 (5 bases). TRBV23-1 is reported as an ORF; its role is uncertain. V was trimmed by 6 bases and J by 7 bases, leaving 15 bases between them. This CDR3 is 13 amino acids long. CDR3 sequence: CASSRDCKLEAFF. CDR3 in DNA: TGCGCCAGCAGCCGGGACTGCAAGCTTGAAGCTTTCTTT.

The V call is TRBV29-1, the J call TRBJ2-5; D gene uncertain. Germline CDR1 is SQVTM and CDR2 is ANQGSEA. CDR3 length: 13 residues. Trimming stripped 4 bases from V and 4 bases from J, with 13 bases between. CDR3 amino acids: CSVVRRPGETQYF. CDR3 DNA: TGCAGCGTTGTGCGCAGACCGGGAGAGACCCAGTACTTC.

This clone was recorded at least ten times. V and J are TRBV19 and TRBJ1-6; TRBD1 might be the D (5 bases). The CDR3 contains 13 residues. V lost 4 bases, J lost 7 bases, and 8 bases lay in between. CDR1 is LNHDA and CDR2 is SQIVND in the germline V gene (reference sequence). The CDR3 loop is CASSRGLNSPLHF. The DNA of the CDR3 is TGTGCCAGTAGTAGGGGACTCAATTCACCCCTCCACTTT.

A single count supports this clone. The junction departs from germline at one end; a sequencing error may be responsible. V gene TRBV10-3 combines with J gene TRBJ1-6, with D possibly TRBD1 on 5 matching bases. The CDR3 sequence is 15 residues long. Germline V CDR1 and CDR2: ENHRY, SYGVKD. CDR3 bases: TGTGCCAGCAGTTACCTCGTTGGGGGTGATTCACCCCTCCACTTT. Protein product: CASSYLVGGDSPLHF.

CDR3: CASSSPFRLAGTTYEQYF. CDR3 nucleotides: TGTGCCAGCAGTTCCCCCTTTAGGCTAGCGGGAACCACCTACGAGCAGTACTTC. V is TRBV28 and J is TRBJ2-7; 9 bases line up with TRBD2. Germline values: CDR1 MDHEN, CDR2 SYDVKM. V lost 4 bases to trimming and J lost 2 bases; unmatched junction nucleotides: 15. The CDR3 is 18 amino acids.

This chain connects TRBV7-2 to TRBJ1-1; the D gene is possibly TRBD1 (5 bases). The V gene's germline CDR1 is SGHTA and CDR2 FQGNSA. V lost 3 bases and J 5 bases, leaving 13 bases between the germline ends. The CDR3 consists of 14 residues. CDR3 region: CASSFRAGTTEAFF. CDR3 sequence (DNA): TGTGCCAGCAGCTTCAGGGCCGGGACTACTGAAGCTTTCTTT.

This chain uses TRBV7-2 with TRBJ1-5; the D is unclear. The CDR3 is 16 residues long. Between the trimmed V and J ends, which lost 1 base and 7 bases, there was a span of 17 bases. The germline V gene encodes CDR1 SGHTA and CDR2 FQGNSA. The CDR3 loop is CASSLVRPRAGQPQHF. The CDR3 DNA reads TGTGCCAGCAGCTTAGTGAGACCAAGGGCCGGGCAGCCCCAGCATTTT.

The rearrangement links TRBV6-4 to TRBJ2-3; TRBD2 matches at 8 bases. The germline CDR1 and CDR2 sequences are MRHNA and SNTAGT. Losses at the gene ends were 2 bases for V and 5 bases for J; bases not matched to a gene: 6. The CDR3 runs 15 residues. In nucleotides, the CDR3 is TGTGCCAGCAGTGACGGGGGCCGGGAGGGAGATACGCAGTATTTT. Its protein is CASSDGGREGDTQYF.

This clone showed up just a few times. This chain joins TRBV19 and TRBJ2-5; possibly TRBD2 for D (5 bases). Germline CDR1 LNHDA, CDR2 SQIVND (reference sequence). The CDR3 covers 16 residues. Trimming pared 3 bases from V and 5 bases from J, leaving 19 bases between. CDR3 in amino acids: CASSMPHGGGRETQYF. CDR3 bases: TGTGCCAGTAGTATGCCCCATGGTGGAGGCAGGGAGACCCAGTACTTC.

The chain carries TRBV27 and TRBJ2-1; D is ambiguous. Germline-derived CDR1 and CDR2 are MNHEY and SMNVEV (reference sequence). Trimming left V 3 bases short and J 6 bases short, with 3 bases between. The CDR3 is made up of 11 amino acids. The CDR3 spells CASSFRNEQFF. In DNA form, the CDR3 reads TGTGCCAGCAGTTTTCGCAATGAGCAGTTCTTC.

In this sample, this clone turned up a few times. This chain links TRBV6-6 with TRBJ1-2, with 12 bases aligning to TRBD1. Trimming took 7 bases from V and 4 from J; bases not matched to a gene: 7. Germline-derived CDR1 and CDR2 are MNHNY and SVGAGI (reference sequence). The CDR3 runs 15 residues. CDR3 DNA: TGTGCCAGCACCCTAGGGACAGGGGGCGGCTATGGCTACACCTTC. This codes for CASTLGTGGGYGYTF.